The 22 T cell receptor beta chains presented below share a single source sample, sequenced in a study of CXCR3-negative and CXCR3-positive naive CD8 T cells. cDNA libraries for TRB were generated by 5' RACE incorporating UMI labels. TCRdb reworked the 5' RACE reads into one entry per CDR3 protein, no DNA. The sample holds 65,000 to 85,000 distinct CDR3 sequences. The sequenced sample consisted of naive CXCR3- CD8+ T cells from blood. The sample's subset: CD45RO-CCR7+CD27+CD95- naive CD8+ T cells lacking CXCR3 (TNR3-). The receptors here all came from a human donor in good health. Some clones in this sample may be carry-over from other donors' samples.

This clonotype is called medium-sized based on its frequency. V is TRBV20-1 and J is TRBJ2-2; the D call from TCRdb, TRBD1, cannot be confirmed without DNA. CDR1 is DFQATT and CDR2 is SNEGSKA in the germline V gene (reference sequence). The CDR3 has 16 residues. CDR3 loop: CSASDRDRGDTGELFF.

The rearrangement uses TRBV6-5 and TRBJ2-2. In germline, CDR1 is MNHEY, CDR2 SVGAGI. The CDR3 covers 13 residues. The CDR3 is CASSIGSTGELFF.

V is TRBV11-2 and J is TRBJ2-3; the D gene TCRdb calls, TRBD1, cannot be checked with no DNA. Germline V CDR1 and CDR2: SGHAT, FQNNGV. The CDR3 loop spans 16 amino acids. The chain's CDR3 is CASSLMLAPLADTQYF.

CDR3 sequence reads: CASNLGAFRTDTQYF. The chain is built from TRBV12-3 or TRBV12-4 and TRBJ2-3; the D gene TCRdb calls, TRBD1, cannot be checked with no DNA. The CDR3 spans 15 residues.

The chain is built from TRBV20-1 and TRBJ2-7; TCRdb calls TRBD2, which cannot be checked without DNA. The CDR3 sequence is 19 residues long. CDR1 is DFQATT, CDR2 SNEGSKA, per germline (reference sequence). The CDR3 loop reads CSARGEIGLAAGGRYEQYF.

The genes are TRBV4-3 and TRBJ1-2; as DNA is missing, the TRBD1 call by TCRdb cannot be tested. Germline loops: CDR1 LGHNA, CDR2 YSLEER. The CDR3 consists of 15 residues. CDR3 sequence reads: CASSQDPGQNYGYTF.

The CDR3 sequence is CAISETGQGLSPLHF. This chain joins TRBV10-3 and TRBJ1-6; TCRdb indicates TRBD1, and absent DNA this call remains unverified. Germline lookup yields CDR1 ENHRY and CDR2 SYGVKD. The CDR3 extends over 15 amino acids.

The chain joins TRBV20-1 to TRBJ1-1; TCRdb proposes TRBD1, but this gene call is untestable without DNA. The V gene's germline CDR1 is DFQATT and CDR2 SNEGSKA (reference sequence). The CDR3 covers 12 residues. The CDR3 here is CSAGTENTEAFF.

The CDR3 reads CASSQGSSGIIYEQYF. This rearrangement joins TRBV4-1 to TRBJ2-7; the D gene TCRdb calls, TRBD2, cannot be checked with no DNA. This CDR3 is built from 16 residues. Germline V gene data show CDR1 as MGHRA and CDR2 as YSYEKL.

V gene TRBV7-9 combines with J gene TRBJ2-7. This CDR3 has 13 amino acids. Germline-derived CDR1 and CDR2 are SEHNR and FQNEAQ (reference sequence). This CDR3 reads CASSLEQYYEQYF.

CDR3 residues: CASSPGIPYGYTF. The gene calls are TRBV4-3 and TRBJ1-2. This CDR3 is built from 13 residues. Germline-derived CDR1 and CDR2 are LGHNA and YSLEER.

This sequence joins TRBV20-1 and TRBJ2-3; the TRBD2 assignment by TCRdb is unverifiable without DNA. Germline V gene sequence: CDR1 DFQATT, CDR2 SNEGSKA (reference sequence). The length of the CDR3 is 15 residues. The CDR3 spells CSARAGPLYTDTQYF.

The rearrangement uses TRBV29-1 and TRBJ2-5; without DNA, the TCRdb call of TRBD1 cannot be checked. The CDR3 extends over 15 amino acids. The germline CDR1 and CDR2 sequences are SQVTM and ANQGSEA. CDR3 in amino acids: CSVDPYDRVEETQYF.

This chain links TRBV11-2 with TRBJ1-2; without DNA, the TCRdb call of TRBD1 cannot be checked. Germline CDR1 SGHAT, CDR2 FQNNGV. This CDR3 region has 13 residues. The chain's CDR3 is CASSFWTGDGYTF. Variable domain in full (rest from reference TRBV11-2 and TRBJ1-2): EAGVAQSPRYKIIEKRQSVAFWCNPISGHATLYWYQQILGQGPKLLIQFQNNGVVDDSQLPKDRFSAERLKGVDSTLKIQPAKLEDSAVYLCASSFWTGDGYTFGSGTRLTVV.

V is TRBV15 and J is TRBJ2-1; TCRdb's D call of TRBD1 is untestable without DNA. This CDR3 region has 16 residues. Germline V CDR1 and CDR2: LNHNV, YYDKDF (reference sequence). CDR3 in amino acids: CATSPERGQGRDEQFF.

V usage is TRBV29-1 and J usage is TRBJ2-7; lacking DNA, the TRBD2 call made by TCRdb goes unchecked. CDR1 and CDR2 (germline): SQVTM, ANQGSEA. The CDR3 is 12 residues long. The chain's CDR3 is CSVGLAGDEQYF.

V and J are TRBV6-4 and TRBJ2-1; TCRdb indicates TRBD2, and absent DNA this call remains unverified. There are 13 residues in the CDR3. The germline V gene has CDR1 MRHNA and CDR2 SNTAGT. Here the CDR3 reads CASSRTSMNEQFF.

The chain's CDR3 is CASSLEGSQYF. The rearrangement uses TRBV7-9 and TRBJ2-7; TCRdb's assignment of TRBD1 cannot be checked, as there is no DNA. The CDR3 loop spans 11 amino acids. Germline V lookup: CDR1 SEHNR, CDR2 FQNEAQ (reference sequence).

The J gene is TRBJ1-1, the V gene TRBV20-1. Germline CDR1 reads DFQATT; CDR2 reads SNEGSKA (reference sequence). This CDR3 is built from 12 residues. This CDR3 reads CSARVSVTEAFF.

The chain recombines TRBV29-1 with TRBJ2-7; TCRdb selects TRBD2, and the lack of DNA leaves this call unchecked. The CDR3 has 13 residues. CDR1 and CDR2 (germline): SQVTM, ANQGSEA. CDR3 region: CSVPRGGGYEQYF.

CDR3 sequence: CASSVHSTGELFF. The rearrangement joins TRBV27 to TRBJ2-2. Germline-derived CDR1 and CDR2 are MNHEY and SMNVEV (reference sequence). The length of the CDR3 is 13 residues.

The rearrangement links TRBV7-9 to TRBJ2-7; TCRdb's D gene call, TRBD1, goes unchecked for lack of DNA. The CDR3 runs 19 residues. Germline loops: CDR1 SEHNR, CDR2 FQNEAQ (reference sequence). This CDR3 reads CASSLTTGTSLGTPYEQYF.